Listed below are T cell receptor beta chains from one sample, sequenced in a study of blood T cell repertoires in COVID-19. Method: immunoSEQ multiplex PCR; TCRdb's copy keeps in-frame clones and lacks some. The sample has around 150,000 clones; about 86% are singletons. The sample comprised peripheral blood. Receptors were obtained from a woman aged 55 to 70 with active or convalescent COVID-19. Both conserved end residues are part of each CDR3. Each record gives: J gene, V gene, D gene, CDR3 DNA, CDR3 protein. D genes are given only for firm matches.

j_gene: TRBJ1-2; v_gene: TRBV10-2; d_gene: TRBD1; CDR3nt: TGCGCCAGCAGAGGGACAGATGGGGCCTCTAACTATGGCTACACCTTC; CDR3aa: CASRGTDGASNYGYTF
j_gene: TRBJ1-1; v_gene: TRBV10-3; d_gene: NA; CDR3nt: TGTGCCACCTGGGGGGGACGGATGAATGAAGCTTTCTTT; CDR3aa: CATWGGRMNEAFF
j_gene: TRBJ1-1; v_gene: TRBV19; d_gene: NA; CDR3nt: TGTGCCAGTAGTATCAGGGCGGAGAACACTGAAGCTTTCTTT; CDR3aa: CASSIRAENTEAFF
j_gene: TRBJ2-1; v_gene: TRBV4-2; d_gene: TRBD2; CDR3nt: TGTGCCAGCAGCCAGGCACTAGCGAGCTCCTACAATGAGCAGTTCTTC; CDR3aa: CASSQALASSYNEQFF
j_gene: TRBJ1-2; v_gene: TRBV27; d_gene: NA; CDR3nt: TGTGCCAGCAGTTTAGCGGGGGCCTATGGCTACACCTTC; CDR3aa: CASSLAGAYGYTF
j_gene: TRBJ2-7; v_gene: TRBV11-2; d_gene: TRBD2; CDR3nt: TGTGCCAGCAGCGACCCCCCCTTTGCGGGAGCCCCCGAGCAGTACTTC; CDR3aa: CASSDPPFAGAPEQYF
j_gene: TRBJ2-3; v_gene: TRBV9; d_gene: NA; CDR3nt: TGTGCCAGCAGCGTAGCTCCAGGGGTCACAGATACGCAGTATTTT; CDR3aa: CASSVAPGVTDTQYF
j_gene: TRBJ2-7; v_gene: TRBV5-5; d_gene: TRBD2; CDR3nt: TGTGCCAGCAGCTTGGGGGTGGGAGGGCGTCACGAGCAGTACTTC; CDR3aa: CASSLGVGGRHEQYF
j_gene: TRBJ1-1; v_gene: TRBV28; d_gene: NA; CDR3nt: TGTGCCAGCAGCCGTGTGCACGGTGACATGAACACTGAAGCTTTCTTT; CDR3aa: CASSRVHGDMNTEAFF
j_gene: TRBJ1-2; v_gene: TRBV24-1; d_gene: TRBD1; CDR3nt: TGTGCCACCAGTGATTTCGGACAGGGGGCAGGAGGCTACACCTTC; CDR3aa: CATSDFGQGAGGYTF
j_gene: TRBJ2-6; v_gene: TRBV29-1; d_gene: NA; CDR3nt: TGCAGCGTTCGGGACTCAACCCTGTCGGGGGCCAACGTCCTGACTTTC; CDR3aa: CSVRDSTLSGANVLTF
j_gene: TRBJ1-4; v_gene: TRBV28; d_gene: TRBD1; CDR3nt: TGTGCCAGCAGTTCCTCGAGATTGAGAACAGGGGGCATCACTAATGAAAAACTGTTTTTT; CDR3aa: CASSSSRLRTGGITNEKLFF